Each of the 7 T cell receptor beta chains below was sequenced from the same sample in a study of shared clonotypes between healthy human individuals. Sequencing was performed with immunoSEQ multiplex PCR; in TCRdb, only in-frame clones are kept and a portion is missing. This sample yields around 720,000 clones, of which about three quarters are seen a single time; around 1.8% belongs to the top ten. The sequencing sample was made of memory CD4+ T cells sorted from blood. Subset of the sample: CD45RA-negative fraction. Receptor source: a woman between 25 and 40 years old in good health.

CDR3 region: CASSFQRLNFDEQFF. CDR3 DNA sequence: TGTGCCAGCAGCTTCCAGCGTTTGAATTTCGATGAGCAGTTCTTC. The chain links TRBV11-2 to TRBJ2-1; no reliable D call. V lost 3 bases, J lost 8 bases, and 17 bases lay in between. Germline assignment: CDR1 SGHAT and CDR2 FQNNGV. This CDR3 region has 15 residues.

A note on this clone: This same CDR3 is encoded by further DNA sequences in the sample. The gene calls are TRBV5-1 and TRBJ1-1; D gene uncertain. Trimming shortened V by 0 bases and J by 2 bases, and 5 bases separated the two germline ends. The V gene's germline CDR1 is SGHRS and CDR2 YFSETQ. This CDR3 contains 13 residues. The CDR3: CASSLGANTEAFF. CDR3 in DNA: TGCGCCAGCAGCTTGGGAGCCAACACTGAAGCTTTCTTT.

This clone showed up just a few times. This chain connects TRBV29-1 to TRBJ2-7; TRBD2 agrees at 9 bases. CDR1 is SQVTM, CDR2 ANQGSEA, per germline. J was trimmed by 4 bases and V by 7 bases; bases with no gene match: 8. CDR3 length: 13 residues. In DNA, the CDR3 is TGCAGCGGGGGAGCGGGAGGAGGATACGAGCAGTACTTC. Translation: CSGGAGGGYEQYF.

This chain joins TRBV28 and TRBJ2-7; D call uncertain. V gave up 8 bases and J gave up 6 bases, with 8 bases separating them. The CDR3 covers 10 residues. Germline-derived CDR1 and CDR2 are MDHEN and SYDVKM. CDR3 amino acids: CASERGEQYF. The CDR3 nucleotides are TGTGCCAGCGAGCGTGGCGAGCAGTACTTC.

This rearrangement joins TRBV28 to TRBJ1-2; D is perhaps TRBD1 (6 bases). Per the germline V gene, CDR1 is MDHEN and CDR2 is SYDVKM. The CDR3 has 13 residues. The ends were cut back, 7 bases at V and 2 bases at J, with 11 bases in the middle. CDR3 amino acids: CASTFRGNYGYTF. In nucleotides, the CDR3 is TGTGCCAGCACCTTTAGGGGGAACTATGGCTACACCTTC.

This clone was counted many times. V usage is TRBV7-9 and J usage is TRBJ2-1; 9 bases fit TRBD2. V was pared by 7 bases and J by 7 bases, with 8 bases of the junction left unmatched. This CDR3 has 14 amino acids. Germline CDR1 and CDR2: SEHNR and FQNEAQ (reference sequence). The CDR3 is CASTAYSGSNEQFF. The CDR3 nucleotides read TGTGCCAGCACGGCCTATAGCGGGAGTAATGAGCAGTTCTTC.

The chain uses TRBV6-1 and TRBJ1-5; D uncertain. The CDR3 is made up of 14 amino acids. V was pared by 2 bases and J by 1 base, with 6 bases between. CDR1 and CDR2 (germline): MNHNS, SASEGT. The CDR3 spells CASSEQTSNQPQHF. CDR3 DNA sequence: TGTGCCAGCAGTGAACAGACGAGCAATCAGCCCCAGCATTTT.